This TCR beta chain originates from a study of OX40 agonist ivuxolimab in advanced cancers. Overall study context: The study enrolled dose-escalation patients with hepatocellular carcinoma, melanoma, renal cell or head and neck cancer. Two patients with cutaneous melanoma and one with hepatocellular carcinoma, three in total, showed partial responses.

Assay used: immunoSEQ multiplex PCR; TCRdb lists only in-frame clones, some missing. The data show tens of thousands of clones, roughly 86% seen once. This CDR3 has 16 residues. Per the germline V gene, CDR1 is SGDLS and CDR2 is YYNGEE. Trimming took 4 bases from V and 5 from J; bases not matched to a gene: 12. Study-level findings and limits: Mean expanded clone counts were higher in CD8+ than CD4+ T cells.

Note on this clone: What it binds is not known.

The receptor comes from an adult with an advanced solid tumor such as melanoma, head and neck, liver or kidney cancer. This specimen consisted of CD4+ or CD8+ T cells sorted from blood, obtained in a trial of the OX40 agonist ivuxolimab. J is TRBJ2-5 and V is TRBV9; 9 nucleotides match TRBD1. CDR3 region: CASSLIPGQGIETQYF. The CDR3 DNA sequence: TGTGCCAGCAGCTTAATACCGGGACAGGGTATCGAGACCCAGTACTTC. The full variable domain, completed using reference TRBV9 and TRBJ2-5, is DSGVTQTPKHLITATGQRVTLRCSPRSGDLSVYWYQQSLDQGLQFLIQYYNGEERAKGNILERFSAQQFPDLHSELNLSSLELGDSALYFCASSLIPGQGIETQYFGPGTRLLVL.